A selection of T cell receptor beta chains follows, all from one sample in a study of human T cells and chemical hapten exposure. TCRdb re-called the RACE reads through MiXCR, storing one row per CDR3 protein. Of 350,000 to 450,000 distinct CDR3 sequences listed, 4.5% to 5.5% were seen once; the top ten hold 2.6%. The sample consisted of whole blood, taken in connection with sensitization to the hapten diphenylcyclopropenone (DPC). The receptor source for this set is a woman aged 50 to 65 with alopecia areata. Some clones in this sample may be carry-over from other donors' samples. Each CDR3 is given with its conserved first and last residue. Each record gives: J gene, D gene, clone size, V gene, CDR3 DNA, CDR3 protein. D genes are given only for firm matches. Not all rows give a size; the values are once, few, many and, for expanded clones, a class.

TRBJ2-2	TRBD1	NA	TRBV15	TGTGCCACCAGGAAAACAGGGGGCGCATCCGGGGAGCTGTTTTTT	CATRKTGGASGELFF
TRBJ1-4	NA	NA	TRBV7-9	TGTGCCAGCGGGGCGGGGACAACTAATGAAAAACTGTTTTTT	CASGAGTTNEKLFF
TRBJ1-2	TRBD1	many	TRBV5-4	TGTGCCAGCAGCCGTTGGGACAGGAGAAACTATGGCTACACCTTC	CASSRWDRRNYGYTF
TRBJ2-7	TRBD2	few	TRBV7-6	TGTGCCAGCAGCTTAGCGCTAGCGGGAGCAGACGAGCAGTACTTC	CASSLALAGADEQYF
TRBJ1-1	NA	NA	TRBV5-6	TGTGCCAGCAGCTTGTCAGCGGGGGTAGAGGCTGAAGCTTTCTTT	CASSLSAGVEAEAFF
TRBJ2-2	NA	many	TRBV6-4	TGTGCCAGCAGTGCCCAGGGAAGGACCGGGGAGCTGTTTTTT	CASSAQGRTGELFF
TRBJ2-5	TRBD1	many	TRBV29-1	TGCAGCGTTATGACAGGGGGCGGCGAGACCCAGTACTTC	CSVMTGGGETQYF
TRBJ2-4	TRBD2	few	TRBV3-1	TGTGCCAGCAGCCGGGGGACGACTAGCGCGAACAAAAACATTCAGTACTTC	CASSRGTTSANKNIQYF
TRBJ1-1	NA	NA	TRBV3-1	TGTGCCAGGCGTCGCCTGAACACTGAAGCTTTCTTT	CARRRLNTEAFF
TRBJ2-3	NA	NA	TRBV7-2	TGTGCCAGCAGCTTCTCCATGGGGATGGCGGCAGATACGCAGTATTTT	CASSFSMGMAADTQYF
TRBJ1-6	TRBD1	many	TRBV12-3/TRBV12-4	TGTGCCAGCAGCCCCGGGACAGATAATTCACCCCTCCACTTT	CASSPGTDNSPLHF
TRBJ2-7	NA	many	TRBV12-3/TRBV12-4	TGTGCCAGCGCGTCTCCCTTCTACGAGCAGTACTTC	CASASPFYEQYF
TRBJ1-5	NA	many	TRBV10-3	TGTGCCATCAGCGGGGAAGGGGCTCAGCCCCAGCATTTT	CAISGEGAQPQHF
TRBJ1-5	NA	NA	TRBV15	TGTGCCACCAGCGGCGGGGGCAATCAGCCCCAGCATTTT	CATSGGGNQPQHF
TRBJ1-1	NA	NA	TRBV11-2	TGTGCCAGCAGCTTACTCCCCATCAGGGGCACTGAAGCTTTCTTT	CASSLLPIRGTEAFF
TRBJ2-2	NA	few	TRBV9	TGTGCCAGCAGCACGGAGCTGGCGAGGACCGGGGAGCTGTTTTTT	CASSTELARTGELFF
TRBJ2-1	NA	many	TRBV10-3	TGTGCCATCAGGGATCAGGGGGGGGACTACAATGAGCAGTTCTTC	CAIRDQGGDYNEQFF
TRBJ1-1	NA	NA	TRBV29-1	TGCAGCGTTGAGCTGGCTCTGGGGAGCACTGAAGCTTTCTTT	CSVELALGSTEAFF
TRBJ1-2	TRBD1	many	TRBV29-1	TGCAGCGTTGTAGGGACAGGGCAGGGCTACACCTTC	CSVVGTGQGYTF
TRBJ1-1	NA	NA	TRBV20-1	TGCAGTGCTGCGGGGGGGCTTAACACTGAAGCTTTCTTT	CSAAGGLNTEAFF
TRBJ1-5	TRBD1	NA	TRBV30	TGTGCCTGGAGTGGAGAACAGGGGTCTCAGCCCCAGCATTTT	CAWSGEQGSQPQHF
TRBJ2-3	NA	many	TRBV29-1	TGCAGCGTCCAGGGGAGGGATCAGAAGGGTTTAGGTACGCAGTATTTT	CSVQGRDQKGLGTQYF
TRBJ2-1	NA	many	TRBV27	TGTGCCAGCAGTTTGGACTTAGCGCTTGAGCAGTTCTTC	CASSLDLALEQFF
TRBJ2-7	TRBD2	many	TRBV29-1	TGCAGCGTTGCTAGCGGGAGGGACGAGCAGTACTTC	CSVASGRDEQYF
TRBJ2-5	NA	many	TRBV4-2	TGTGCCAGCAGCTCGGACGTAGAAGAGACCCAGTACTTC	CASSSDVEETQYF
TRBJ2-4	TRBD1	many	TRBV28	TGTGCCAGCAGTCACGGACAGGGTCTATCCAAAAACATTCAGTACTTC	CASSHGQGLSKNIQYF
TRBJ2-3	NA	NA	TRBV20-1	TGCAGTGCTAGGGATAGCGGAGGCACAGATACGCAGTATTTT	CSARDSGGTDTQYF
TRBJ1-5	NA	many	TRBV4-2	TGTGCCAGCAGCCAAGATCACTGGGGGGAACAGCCCCAGCATTTT	CASSQDHWGEQPQHF
TRBJ2-7	NA	few	TRBV6-5	TGTGCCAGCAGTTATCCCGGGACTCTACCCTACGAGCAGTACTTC	CASSYPGTLPYEQYF
TRBJ2-3	NA	NA	TRBV6-5	TGTGCCAGCAGACTAGGGGGGGGGAAGCAGTATTTT	CASRLGGGKQYF
TRBJ2-2	NA	many	TRBV9	TGTGCCAGCAGCGTAGACCCCGGGGAGCTGTTTTTT	CASSVDPGELFF
TRBJ1-2	NA	few	TRBV29-1	TGCAGCGTTGAAGTCTATTCCGGCTACACCTTC	CSVEVYSGYTF
TRBJ2-7	NA	many	TRBV4-1	TGCGCCAGCAGCCCCCGTACAGGGAGGCCCTACGAGCAGTACTTC	CASSPRTGRPYEQYF
TRBJ1-5	TRBD1	few	TRBV28	TGTGCCAGCAGCCCCACTCTTACAGGGGGTCAGCCCCAGCATTTT	CASSPTLTGGQPQHF
TRBJ1-6	TRBD1	many	TRBV28	TGTGCCAGCAGTTTCAGGGGGCTATCGGATTCACCCCTCCACTTT	CASSFRGLSDSPLHF
TRBJ1-2	NA	many	TRBV13	TGTGCCAGCAGCTTAGGAAAGGTATTGAACTATGGCTACACCTTC	CASSLGKVLNYGYTF
TRBJ1-6	TRBD1	few	TRBV12-3/TRBV12-4	TGTGCCAGCAGTCTCCAGGACAGGGGATATTCACCCCTCCACTTT	CASSLQDRGYSPLHF
TRBJ2-5	NA	NA	TRBV12-3/TRBV12-4	TGTGCCAGCTCCCCCAACGATGAGACCCAGTACTTC	CASSPNDETQYF
TRBJ1-1	NA	many	TRBV6-5	TGTGCCAGCAGATCCACAGGGACTGAAGCTTTCTTT	CASRSTGTEAFF
TRBJ2-2	TRBD2	few	TRBV2	TGTGCCAGCACGACGGGGGGGTCCCTCACCGGGGAGCTGTTTTTT	CASTTGGSLTGELFF
TRBJ2-7	NA	many	TRBV5-1	TGCGCCAGCAGCTTTGGACGGGGGGCAGACGAGCAGTACTTC	CASSFGRGADEQYF